This T cell receptor beta chain comes out of a study of blood T cell repertoires in COVID-19. About the research overall: Donors in the United States, Italy and Spain gave samples during acute or convalescent COVID-19.

Germline CDR1 reads KGHSH; CDR2 reads LQKENI. V shed 3 bases and J 6 bases; nucleotides not matched to a gene: 10. The CDR3 covers 15 residues. Authors' analysis steps: Using reference gene primer amplification, nucleated cell counts were estimated. Repertoires were generated with immunoSEQ multiplex PCR, while TCRdb's copy carries only in-frame clones and drops some. Clonal size and the V and J genes are those of that table, whereas D and trimming came from the DNA. Among tens of thousands of clones listed, more than 65% were seen once. Specimen: peripheral blood. This chain uses TRBV18 with TRBJ1-2; 7 nucleotides agree with TRBD1. This clonotype was sampled from a man in his fifties or sixties with acute or convalescent COVID-19. The CDR3 reads CASSPNRGEKDGYTF. The CDR3 DNA sequence: TGTGCCAGCTCACCCAACAGGGGTGAGAAGGATGGCTACACCTTC.